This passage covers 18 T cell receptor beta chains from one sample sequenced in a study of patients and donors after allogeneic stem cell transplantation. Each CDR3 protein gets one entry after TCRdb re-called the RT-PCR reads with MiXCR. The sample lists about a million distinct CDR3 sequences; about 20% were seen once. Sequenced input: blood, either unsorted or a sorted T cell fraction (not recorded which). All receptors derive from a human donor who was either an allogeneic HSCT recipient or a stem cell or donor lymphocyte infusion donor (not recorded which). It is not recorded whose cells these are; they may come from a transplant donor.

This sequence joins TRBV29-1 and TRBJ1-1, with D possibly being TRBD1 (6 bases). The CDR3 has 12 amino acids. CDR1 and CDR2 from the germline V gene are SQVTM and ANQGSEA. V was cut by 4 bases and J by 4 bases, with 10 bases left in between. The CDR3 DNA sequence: TGCAGCGTTGTTTCAGGGGCCACTGAAGCTTTCTTT. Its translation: CSVVSGATEAFF. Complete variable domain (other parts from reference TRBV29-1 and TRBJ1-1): SAVISQKPSRDICQRGTSLTIQCQVDSQVTMMFWYRQQPGQSLTLIATANQGSEATYESGFVIDKFPISRPNLTFSTLTVSNMSPEDSSIYLCSVVSGATEAFFGQGTRLTVV.

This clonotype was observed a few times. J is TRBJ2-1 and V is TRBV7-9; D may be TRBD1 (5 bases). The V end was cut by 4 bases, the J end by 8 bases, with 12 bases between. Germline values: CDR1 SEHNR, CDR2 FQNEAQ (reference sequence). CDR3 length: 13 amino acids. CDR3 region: CASSSPGIDEQFF. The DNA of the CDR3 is TGTGCCAGCAGCTCCCCAGGGATCGATGAGCAGTTCTTC.

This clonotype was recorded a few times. The chain's CDR3 is CASSPLGVGTDTQYF. DNA for the CDR3: TGTGCCAGCAGTCCCCTTGGAGTGGGGACGGATACGCAGTATTTT. The rearrangement joins TRBV6-1 to TRBJ2-3; tentatively, D is TRBD1 or TRBD2 (5 bases each). The V and J ends lost 5 bases and 6 bases respectively, with 18 bases between them. The CDR3 loop spans 15 amino acids. CDR1 MNHNS and CDR2 SASEGT come from the germline V gene.

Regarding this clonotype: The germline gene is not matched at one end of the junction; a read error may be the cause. The CDR3 DNA reads as TGCGCCAGCAGCTTTGACCTCGGACTCCCTAAGTCCTTC. Its protein is CASSFDLGLPKSF. This chain connects TRBV5-1 to TRBJ2-7, with D possibly TRBD2 on 5 matching bases. Germline V gives CDR1 SGHRS, CDR2 YFSETQ. This CDR3 is 13 amino acids long. Combining the CDR3 with reference TRBV5-1 and TRBJ2-7 gives the whole variable domain KAGVTQTPRYLIKTRGQQVTLSCSPISGHRSVSWYQQTPGQGLQFLFEYFSETQRNKGNFPGRFSGRQFSNSRSEMNVSTLELGDSALYLCASSFDLGLPKSFGPGTRLTVT.

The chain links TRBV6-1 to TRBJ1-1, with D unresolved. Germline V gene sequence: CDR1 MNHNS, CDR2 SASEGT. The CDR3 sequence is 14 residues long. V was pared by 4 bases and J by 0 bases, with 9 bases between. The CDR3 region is CASSGRNVNTEAFF. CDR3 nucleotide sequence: TGTGCCAGCAGTGGACGAAATGTGAACACTGAAGCTTTCTTT.

DNA for the CDR3: TGTGCCAGCAGCTTAAGGGAGTATCAGCCCCAGCATTTT. This sequence encodes CASSLREYQPQHF. This chain links TRBV7-8 with TRBJ1-5; D is unclear. This CDR3 region has 13 residues. Trimming stripped 2 bases from V and 5 bases from J, with 7 bases between. CDR1 SGHVS and CDR2 FQNEAQ come from the germline V gene.

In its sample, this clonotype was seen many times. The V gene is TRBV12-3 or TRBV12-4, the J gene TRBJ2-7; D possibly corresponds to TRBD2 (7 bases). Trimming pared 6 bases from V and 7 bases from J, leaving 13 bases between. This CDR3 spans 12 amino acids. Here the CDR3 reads CASSPRGAEQYF. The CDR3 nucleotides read TGTGCCAGCAGCCCACGGGGGGCAGAGCAGTACTTC.

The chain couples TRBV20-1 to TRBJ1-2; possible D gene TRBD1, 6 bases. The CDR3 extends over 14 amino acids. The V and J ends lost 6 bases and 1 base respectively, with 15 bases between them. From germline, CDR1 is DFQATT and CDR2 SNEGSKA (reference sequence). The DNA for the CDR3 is TGCAGTGCGCCCAGGGAGGGGGGTAACTATGGCTACACCTTC. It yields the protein CSAPREGGNYGYTF.

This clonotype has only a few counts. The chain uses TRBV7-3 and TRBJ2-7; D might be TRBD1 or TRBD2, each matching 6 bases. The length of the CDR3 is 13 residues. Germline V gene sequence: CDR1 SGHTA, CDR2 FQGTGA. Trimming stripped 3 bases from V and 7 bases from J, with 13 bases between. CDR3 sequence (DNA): TGTGCCAGCAGCTTGGAGGGGGACGCAGAGCAGTACTTC. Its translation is CASSLEGDAEQYF.

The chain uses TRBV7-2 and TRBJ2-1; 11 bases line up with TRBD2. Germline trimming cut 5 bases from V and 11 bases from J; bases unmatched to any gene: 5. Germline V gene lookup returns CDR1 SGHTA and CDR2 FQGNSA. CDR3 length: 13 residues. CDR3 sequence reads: CASSQTSGAQQFF. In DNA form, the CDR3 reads TGTGCCAGCAGCCAGACTAGCGGGGCACAGCAGTTCTTC.

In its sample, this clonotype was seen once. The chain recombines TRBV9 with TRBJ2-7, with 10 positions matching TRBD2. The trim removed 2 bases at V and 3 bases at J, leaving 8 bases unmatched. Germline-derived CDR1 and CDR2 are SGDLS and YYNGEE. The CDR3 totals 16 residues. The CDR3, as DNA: TGTGCCAGCAGCGTTGGAGCCGGGACTAGCGTCTACGAGCAGTACTTC. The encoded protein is CASSVGAGTSVYEQYF.

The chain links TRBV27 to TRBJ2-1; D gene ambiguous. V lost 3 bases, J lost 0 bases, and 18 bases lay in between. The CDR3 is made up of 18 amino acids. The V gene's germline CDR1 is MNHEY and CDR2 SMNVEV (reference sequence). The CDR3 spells CASSFSPVERASYNEQFF. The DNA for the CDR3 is TGTGCCAGCAGTTTTAGCCCTGTCGAACGCGCCTCCTACAATGAGCAGTTCTTC.

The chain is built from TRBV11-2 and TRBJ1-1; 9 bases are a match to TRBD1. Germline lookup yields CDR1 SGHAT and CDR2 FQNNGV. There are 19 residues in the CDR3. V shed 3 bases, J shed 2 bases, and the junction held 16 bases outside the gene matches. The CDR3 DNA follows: TGTGCCAGCAGCTTCCACCTACAGGGGGCGCAGGCACAAAACACTGAAGCTTTCTTT. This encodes CASSFHLQGAQAQNTEAFF.

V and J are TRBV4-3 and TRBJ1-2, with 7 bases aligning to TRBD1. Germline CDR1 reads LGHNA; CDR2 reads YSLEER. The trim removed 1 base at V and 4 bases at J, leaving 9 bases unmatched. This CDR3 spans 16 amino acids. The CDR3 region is CASSQVGGQLLYGYTF. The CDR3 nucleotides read TGCGCCAGCAGCCAAGTGGGGGGACAGCTCCTCTATGGCTACACCTTC.

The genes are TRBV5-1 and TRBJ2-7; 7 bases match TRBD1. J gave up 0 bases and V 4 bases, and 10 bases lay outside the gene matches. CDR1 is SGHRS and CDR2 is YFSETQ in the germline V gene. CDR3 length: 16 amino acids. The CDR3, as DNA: TGCGCCAGCAGCCAGAAAGGGACAGCTCCCTCCTACGAGCAGTACTTC. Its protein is CASSQKGTAPSYEQYF.

The DNA for the CDR3 is TGCAGCGCCCAGGACAGGCTATTGTCTGAAGCTTTCTTT. It codes for CSAQDRLLSEAFF. The V call is TRBV29-1, the J call TRBJ1-1; 7 nucleotides match TRBD1. Losses at the gene ends were 7 bases for V and 6 bases for J; bases not matched to a gene: 11. This CDR3 spans 13 amino acids. CDR1 and CDR2 from the germline V gene are SQVTM and ANQGSEA.

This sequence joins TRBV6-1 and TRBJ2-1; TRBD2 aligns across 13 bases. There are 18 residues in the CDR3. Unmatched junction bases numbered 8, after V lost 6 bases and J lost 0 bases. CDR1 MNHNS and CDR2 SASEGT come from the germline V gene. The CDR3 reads CASRPGLAGPRSYNEQFF. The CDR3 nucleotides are TGTGCCAGCAGGCCGGGACTAGCGGGACCTCGCTCCTACAATGAGCAGTTCTTC.

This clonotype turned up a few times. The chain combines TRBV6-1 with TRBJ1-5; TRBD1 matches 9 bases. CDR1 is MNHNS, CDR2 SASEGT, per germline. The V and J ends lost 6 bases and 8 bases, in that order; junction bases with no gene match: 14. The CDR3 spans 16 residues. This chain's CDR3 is CASSPTGTGSGKPQHF. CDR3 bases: TGTGCCAGCAGCCCAACCGGGACAGGGAGTGGAAAGCCCCAGCATTTT.